Below are 6 T cell receptor beta chains sequenced from a single sample in a study of T cell responses to AZD1222 COVID-19 vaccine. The assay was immunoSEQ multiplex PCR, and TCRdb's table has in-frame clones only and misses some. The sample records 85,000 to 110,000 clones, 75% to 95% being singletons. Specimen: peripheral blood, collected on day 0 of AZD1222 vaccination. The origin of the receptors is an adult in good health.

V is TRBV15 and J is TRBJ2-5; 9 bases line up with TRBD1. V dropped 0 bases and J dropped 11; count of bases not matched to a gene: 10. The CDR3 has 15 amino acids. CDR1 and CDR2 (germline): LNHNV, YYDKDF (reference sequence). The CDR3 loop reads CATSREVTGGERQYF. The CDR3 nucleotides read TGTGCCACCAGCAGAGAGGTAACAGGGGGCGAGAGGCAGTACTTC.

The count of this clone is one. The chain carries TRBV2 and TRBJ2-5; tentatively, D is TRBD1 or TRBD2 (5 bases each). There are 14 residues in the CDR3. Trimming removed 5 bases from V and 6 bases from J, with 16 bases in between. Germline assignment: CDR1 SNHLY and CDR2 FYNNEI. CDR3 region: CASSINLRGKTQYF. The CDR3, as DNA: TGTGCCAGCAGTATAAACCTGAGGGGAAAGACCCAGTACTTC. Looking up the rest from reference TRBV2 and TRBJ2-5 gives the full variable domain: EPEVTQTPSHQVTQMGQEVILRCVPISNHLYFYWYRQILGQKVEFLVSFYNNEISEKSEIFDDQFSVERPDGSNFTLKIRSTKLEDSAMYFCASSINLRGKTQYFGPGTRLLVL.

The chain links TRBV6-5 to TRBJ1-5; D perhaps matches TRBD1 (5 bases). The germline V gene has CDR1 MNHEY and CDR2 SVGAGI. With 8 bases removed from V and 2 bases from J, the gap between germline ends came to 13 bases. This CDR3 has 14 residues. The CDR3 DNA is TGTGCCAGCTGGGAGGGGATCGGCAATCAGCCCCAGCATTTT. It yields the protein CASWEGIGNQPQHF.

The chain couples TRBV7-2 to TRBJ2-1; TRBD2 agrees at 8 bases. The V segment lost 2 bases and the J segment 2 bases; nucleotides outside the gene matches: 2. The germline CDR1 and CDR2 sequences are SGHTA and FQGNSA. The length of the CDR3 is 15 residues. The CDR3 nucleotides read TGTGCCAGCAGCTTAAGCGGGGGCGCCTACAATGAGCAGTTCTTC. It yields the protein CASSLSGGAYNEQFF.

The CDR3, as DNA: TGTGCCAGCAGACAAGAACTAGGGGAAGGCTACACCTTC. This translates into CASRQELGEGYTF. V gene TRBV7-9 combines with J gene TRBJ1-2, with D maybe TRBD1 (5 bases). Germline loops: CDR1 SEHNR, CDR2 FQNEAQ (reference sequence). The V gene lost 6 bases and the J gene lost 8 bases, with 16 bases spanning the gap. The CDR3 spans 13 residues.

In its sample, this clone was seen once. Here the CDR3 reads CAISDPWGQGPTGELFF. The CDR3 DNA sequence: TGTGCCATCAGTGATCCTTGGGGACAGGGCCCCACCGGGGAGCTGTTTTTT. The V call is TRBV10-3, the J call TRBJ2-2; 9 bases line up with TRBD1. The germline V gene encodes CDR1 ENHRY and CDR2 SYGVKD. V lost 3 bases, J lost 4 bases, and 9 bases stayed unmatched. The CDR3 has 17 amino acids.